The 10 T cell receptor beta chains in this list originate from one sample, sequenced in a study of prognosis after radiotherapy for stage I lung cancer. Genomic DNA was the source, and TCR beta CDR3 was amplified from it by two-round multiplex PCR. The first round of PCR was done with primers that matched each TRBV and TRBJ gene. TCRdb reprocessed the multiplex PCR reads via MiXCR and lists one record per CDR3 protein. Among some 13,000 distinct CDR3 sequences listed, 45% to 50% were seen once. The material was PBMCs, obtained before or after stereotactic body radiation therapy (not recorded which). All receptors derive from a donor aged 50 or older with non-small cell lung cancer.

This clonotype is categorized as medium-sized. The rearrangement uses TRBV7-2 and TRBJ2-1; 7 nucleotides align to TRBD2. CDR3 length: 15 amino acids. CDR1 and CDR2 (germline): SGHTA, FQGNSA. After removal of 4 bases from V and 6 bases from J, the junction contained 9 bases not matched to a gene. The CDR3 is CASSSGLVGGNEQFF. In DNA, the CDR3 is TGTGCCAGCAGCTCCGGACTAGTGGGGGGCAATGAGCAGTTCTTC.

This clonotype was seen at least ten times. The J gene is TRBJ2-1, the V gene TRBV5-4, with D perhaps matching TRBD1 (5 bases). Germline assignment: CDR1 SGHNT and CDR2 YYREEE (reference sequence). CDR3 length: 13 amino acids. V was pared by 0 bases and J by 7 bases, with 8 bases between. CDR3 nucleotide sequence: TGTGCCAGCAGCTTGGCCTCAGGGAATGAGCAGTTCTTC. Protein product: CASSLASGNEQFF.

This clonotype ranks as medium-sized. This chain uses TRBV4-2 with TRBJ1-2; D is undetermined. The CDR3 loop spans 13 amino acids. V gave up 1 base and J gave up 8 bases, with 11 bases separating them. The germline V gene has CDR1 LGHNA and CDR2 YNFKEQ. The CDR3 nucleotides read TGTGCCAGCAGCCAAGGGTCCGAGAAAGGCTACACCTTC. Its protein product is CASSQGSEKGYTF.

This CDR3 reads CASSFMATYNEQFF. The CDR3 DNA follows: TGTGCCAGCAGCTTCATGGCCACCTACAATGAGCAGTTCTTC. This sequence joins TRBV7-2 and TRBJ2-1; D ambiguous. The germline V gene encodes CDR1 SGHTA and CDR2 FQGNSA. The CDR3 is made up of 14 amino acids. V dropped 3 bases and J dropped 2 bases, with 8 bases sitting between them.

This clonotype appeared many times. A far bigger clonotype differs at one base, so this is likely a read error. For the CDR3, the DNA is TGTGCCAGCAGCACTTCAGAGTCTCCCTACAATGAGCAGTTCTTC. Protein: CASSTSESPYNEQFF. The rearrangement links TRBV7-9 to TRBJ2-1, with unresolved D. Trimming took 5 bases from V and 2 from J, leaving 13 bases between them. Germline values: CDR1 SEHNR, CDR2 FQNEAQ (reference sequence). The CDR3 runs to 15 residues.

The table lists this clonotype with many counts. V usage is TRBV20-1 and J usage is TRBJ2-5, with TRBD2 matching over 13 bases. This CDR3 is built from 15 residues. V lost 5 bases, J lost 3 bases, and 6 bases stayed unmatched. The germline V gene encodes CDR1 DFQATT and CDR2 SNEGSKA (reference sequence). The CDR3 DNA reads TGCAGTGCTCGACTAGCGGGAGGTCCGAAAGAGACCCAGTACTTC. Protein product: CSARLAGGPKETQYF.

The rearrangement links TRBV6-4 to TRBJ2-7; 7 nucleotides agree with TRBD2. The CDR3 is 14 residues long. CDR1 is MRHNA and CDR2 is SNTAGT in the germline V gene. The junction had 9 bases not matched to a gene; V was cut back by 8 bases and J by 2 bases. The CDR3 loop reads CASATGGIAYEQYF. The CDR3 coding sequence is TGTGCCAGCGCAACGGGGGGAATTGCCTACGAGCAGTACTTC.

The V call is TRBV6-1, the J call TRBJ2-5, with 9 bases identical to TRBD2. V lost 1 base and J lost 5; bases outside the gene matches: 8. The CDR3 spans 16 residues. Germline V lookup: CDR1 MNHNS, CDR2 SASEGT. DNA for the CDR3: TGTGCCAGCAGTGAAGGAGCGGGAGGCTTCGGGGAGACCCAGTACTTC. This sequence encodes CASSEGAGGFGETQYF.

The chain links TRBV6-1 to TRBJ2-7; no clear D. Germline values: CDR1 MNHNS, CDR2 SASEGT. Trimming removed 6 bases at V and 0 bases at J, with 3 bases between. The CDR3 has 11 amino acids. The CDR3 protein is CASRHSYEQYF. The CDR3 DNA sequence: TGTGCCAGCAGACACTCCTACGAGCAGTACTTC.

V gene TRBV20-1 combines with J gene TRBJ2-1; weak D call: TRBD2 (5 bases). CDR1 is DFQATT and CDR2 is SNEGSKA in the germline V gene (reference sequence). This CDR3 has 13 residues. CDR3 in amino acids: CRCKGERDNEQFF. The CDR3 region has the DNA TGCAGATGTAAAGGTGAGAGGGACAATGAGCAGTTCTTC.